A single sample is the source of the 18 T cell receptor beta chains below, sequenced in a study of siplizumab effects on memory and regulatory T cells. Assay used: immunoSEQ multiplex PCR; TCRdb lists only in-frame clones, some missing. The table lists around 82,000 clones, 93% of them singletons. The sequencing sample was made of CD8+ T cells sorted from blood. Receptors were obtained from a human donor in good health.

The CDR3 region is CASSQSPGGELFF. DNA of the CDR3: TGCGCCAGCAGCCAATCTCCAGGCGGGGAGCTGTTTTTT. J is TRBJ2-2 and V is TRBV4-1; D is undetermined. Germline V gives CDR1 MGHRA, CDR2 YSYEKL. This CDR3 comprises 13 residues. Trimming took 2 bases from V and 7 from J, leaving 8 bases between them.

V and J are TRBV2 and TRBJ2-3; 8 bases agree with TRBD2. The CDR3 loop spans 15 amino acids. From germline, CDR1 is SNHLY and CDR2 FYNNEI. V lost 6 bases to trimming and J lost 3 bases; unmatched junction nucleotides: 8. The CDR3 DNA sequence: TGTGCCAGCAGCCCCAGCGGGGGATCAACAGATACGCAGTATTTT. It specifies CASSPSGGSTDTQYF. The full variable domain, in which reference TRBV2 and TRBJ2-3 provide the parts outside the CDR3, is EPEVTQTPSHQVTQMGQEVILRCVPISNHLYFYWYRQILGQKVEFLVSFYNNEISEKSEIFDDQFSVERPDGSNFTLKIRSTKLEDSAMYFCASSPSGGSTDTQYFGPGTRLTVL.

V and J are TRBV5-6 and TRBJ1-2; D possibly corresponds to TRBD1 (5 bases). CDR1 and CDR2 from the germline V gene are SGHDT and YYEEEE. Trimming took off 1 base at V and 8 bases at J, with 18 bases between the two ends. The length of the CDR3 is 15 residues. CDR3 protein: CASSLPQGAGDGYTF. The CDR3 nucleotides are TGTGCCAGCAGCTTGCCCCAGGGAGCCGGCGACGGCTACACCTTC. The full variable domain, in which reference TRBV5-6 and TRBJ1-2 provide the parts outside the CDR3, is DAGVTQSPTHLIKTRGQQVTLRCSPKSGHDTVSWYQQALGQGPQFIFQYYEEEERQRGNFPDRFSGHQFPNYSSELNVNALLLGDSALYLCASSLPQGAGDGYTFGSGTRLTVV.

CDR3 region: CATSRGRTGVTGELFF. The CDR3 region has the DNA TGTGCCACCAGCAGGGGTCGTACAGGGGTCACCGGGGAGCTGTTTTTT. The chain carries TRBV15 and TRBJ2-2; 7 bases map to TRBD1. Germline CDR1 reads LNHNV; CDR2 reads YYDKDF (reference sequence). The CDR3 is 16 residues long. V shed 3 bases, J shed 4 bases, and the junction held 8 bases outside the gene matches. Combining the CDR3 with reference TRBV15 and TRBJ2-2 gives the whole variable domain DAMVIQNPRYQVTQFGKPVTLSCSQTLNHNVMYWYQQKSSQAPKLLFHYYDKDFNNEADTPDNFQSRRPNTSFCFLDIRSPGLGDTAMYLCATSRGRTGVTGELFFGEGSRLTVL.

The V and J genes are TRBV28 and TRBJ2-5; 10 positions agree with TRBD2. V was pared by 6 bases and J by 5 bases, with 6 bases of the junction left unmatched. Germline CDR1 is MDHEN and CDR2 is SYDVKM. The CDR3 is 14 amino acids. This CDR3 reads CASRPGLARETQYF. CDR3 bases: TGTGCCAGCAGACCGGGACTAGCGCGGGAGACCCAGTACTTC. Drawing the rest from reference TRBV28 and TRBJ2-5, the complete variable domain is DVKVTQSSRYLVKRTGEKVFLECVQDMDHENMFWYRQDPGLGLRLIYFSYDVKMKEKGDIPEGYSVSREKKERFSLILESASTNQTSMYLCASRPGLARETQYFGPGTRLLVL.

This clone has only a few counts. The chain combines TRBV6-4 with TRBJ2-3, with 8 bases identical to TRBD2. CDR1 and CDR2 (germline): MRHNA, SNTAGT. J gave up 1 base and V 7 bases, and 7 bases lay outside the gene matches. This CDR3 is 15 amino acids long. The chain's CDR3 is CASMDGGAGTDTQYF. In DNA, the CDR3 is TGTGCCAGCATGGACGGGGGGGCGGGCACAGATACGCAGTATTTT.

The chain is built from TRBV6-4 and TRBJ2-7; D possibly matches TRBD1 or TRBD2 (5 bases each). Germline V gene sequence: CDR1 MRHNA, CDR2 SNTAGT. This CDR3 spans 14 amino acids. V dropped 2 bases and J dropped 2 bases, with 10 bases sitting between them. The CDR3 spells CASSDMGPTYEQYF. Written as DNA, the CDR3 is TGTGCCAGCAGTGACATGGGACCCACCTACGAGCAGTACTTC.

The chain uses TRBV4-1 and TRBJ1-4; a possible D gene is TRBD1 (6 bases). The length of the CDR3 is 16 residues. Trimming removed 0 bases from V and 8 bases from J, with 16 bases in between. Germline V gene sequence: CDR1 MGHRA, CDR2 YSYEKL. The CDR3 here is CASSQEGDINWEKLFF. CDR3 sequence (DNA): TGCGCCAGCAGCCAAGAGGGGGACATTAATTGGGAAAAACTGTTTTTT.

Only a few counts were recorded for this clone. The chain uses TRBV27 and TRBJ1-1, with D hard to call. Germline values: CDR1 MNHEY, CDR2 SMNVEV (reference sequence). The V and J ends lost 4 bases and 1 base respectively, with 10 bases between them. The CDR3 is 14 amino acids. CDR3 sequence reads: CASSSPEANTEAFF. CDR3 DNA: TGTGCCAGCAGTTCACCGGAGGCGAACACTGAAGCTTTCTTT.

This clone occurred once. The rearrangement links TRBV21-1 to TRBJ2-1; no DNA check was done on the table's D call, TRBD1. TRBV21-1 is listed as a pseudogene. The CDR3 is 17 residues long. CDR3: CASSGRTGAQTYNEQFF. CDR3 DNA sequence: TGTGCCAGCAGCGGCCGGACAGGGGCGCAAACATACAATGAGCAGTTCTTC.

In regard to this clone: The CDR3 carries no conserved terminal phenylalanine or tryptophan, so it likely arises from a read error. The J gene is TRBJ1-1, the V gene TRBV6-5; the D is unclear. Trimming cost V 2 bases and J 1 base, with 8 bases left between them. The germline CDR1 and CDR2 sequences are MNHEY and SVGAGI. The length of the CDR3 is 14 residues. The CDR3 loop is CASSYQTGNTEAFL. CDR3 sequence (DNA): TGTGCCAGCAGTTACCAGACGGGGAACACTGAAGCTTTCCTT.

The chain combines TRBV9 with TRBJ2-5, with a possible D match to TRBD2 (6 bases). The V and J ends lost 0 bases and 0 bases respectively, with 9 bases between them. The CDR3 has 15 amino acids. CDR1 and CDR2 (germline): SGDLS, YYNGEE. CDR3 DNA: TGTGCCAGCAGCGTAGACCCGGGGGACCAAGAGACCCAGTACTTC. This gives the protein CASSVDPGDQETQYF.

V gene TRBV9 combines with J gene TRBJ2-2, with 12 positions matching TRBD1. This CDR3 has 15 residues. V was clipped by 3 bases and J by 8 bases; unmatched bases: 5. CDR1 SGDLS and CDR2 YYNGEE come from the germline V gene. CDR3 residues: CASSAWDRGPGELFF. DNA of the CDR3: TGTGCCAGCAGCGCTTGGGACAGGGGGCCTGGGGAGCTGTTTTTT.

The rearrangement joins TRBV11-2 to TRBJ2-3; D not resolved. Germline values: CDR1 SGHAT, CDR2 FQNNGV. The CDR3 covers 15 residues. V was trimmed by 1 base and J by 0 bases, leaving 8 bases between them. The CDR3 DNA sequence: TGTGCCAGCAGCTTAGTTTTAGAAAGCACAGATACGCAGTATTTT. Its protein product is CASSLVLESTDTQYF.

V usage is TRBV7-2 and J usage is TRBJ2-7; possibly TRBD2 for D (6 bases). Between the trimmed V and J ends, which lost 5 bases and 0 bases, there was a span of 11 bases. This CDR3 spans 14 amino acids. Germline values: CDR1 SGHTA, CDR2 FQGNSA. CDR3 amino acids: CASSPTTSSYEQYF. The DNA for the CDR3 is TGTGCCAGCAGCCCCACGACTAGCTCCTACGAGCAGTACTTC.

The V gene is TRBV9, the J gene TRBJ2-5; the D gene is possibly TRBD1 (6 bases). V dropped 0 bases and J dropped 2 bases, with 23 bases sitting between them. This CDR3 contains 19 residues. CDR1 and CDR2 (germline): SGDLS, YYNGEE. The CDR3 spells CASSVEAGPSRGSQETQYF. The CDR3 DNA follows: TGTGCCAGCAGCGTAGAGGCAGGACCCAGTAGGGGGAGTCAAGAGACCCAGTACTTC.

The V call is TRBV9, the J call TRBJ2-5; a weak D match, TRBD2 (5 bases). This CDR3 spans 14 amino acids. V lost 0 bases, J lost 5 bases, and 11 bases lay in between. Germline CDR1 is SGDLS and CDR2 is YYNGEE. In nucleotides, the CDR3 is TGTGCCAGCAGCGTAGTGGGGTCGGGGGAGACCCAGTACTTC. Protein sequence: CASSVVGSGETQYF.

J is TRBJ1-1 and V is TRBV7-9; no reliable D call. Trimming took off 3 bases at V and 5 bases at J, with 10 bases between the two ends. The CDR3 sequence is 13 residues long. Looked up from germline, CDR1 is SEHNR and CDR2 is FQNEAQ (reference sequence). The CDR3 is CASSFGVGTEAFF. CDR3 in DNA: TGTGCCAGCAGCTTCGGGGTTGGTACTGAAGCTTTCTTT.